Sequencing of this T cell receptor beta chain was carried out in a study of T cell repertoires in cytomegalovirus infection. Across the study: As its CMV epitopes, the study selected recently identified HLA-C-restricted and well-studied HLA-B-restricted targets. Public signatures in TCR beta pointed to CMV infection and matching HLA type.

Points from the study as a whole: HLA-C-restricted TCR beta clonotypes specific for CMV led the ex vivo response. Carriage of CMV together with the relevant HLA was identifiable through cumulative public TCR beta family frequency.

This clonotype was counted many times. Its target is unknown. Via MiXCR, TCRdb re-called the reads, giving one row per CDR3 protein. The sample consists of about 310,000 distinct CDR3 sequences, 20% to 25% of them appearing once. V lost 5 bases to trimming and J lost 1 base; unmatched junction nucleotides: 8. Germline values: CDR1 SGHTA, CDR2 FQGNSA. The CDR3 runs to 16 residues. The chain recombines TRBV7-2 with TRBJ2-1; 7 nucleotides line up with TRBD2. The input for sequencing was cultured PBMCs, taken from culture after CMV antigen stimulation. The TCR was taken from a human donor in good health (CMV status not recorded). Some clones in this sample may be carry-over from other donors' samples. The CDR3 loop is CASSKLADLSYNEQFF. The CDR3 bases are TGTGCCAGCAGCAAGCTAGCGGACCTATCCTACAATGAGCAGTTCTTC.